The 16 T cell receptor beta chains presented below share a single source sample, sequenced in a study of T cell repertoires in cytomegalovirus infection. A single record per CDR3 protein comes from TCRdb applying MiXCR to the reads. The sample includes about 210,000 distinct CDR3 sequences, around 6.6% of them seen just once. Material for sequencing was PBMCs. All receptors come from a human donor in good health (CMV status not recorded). Some clones in this sample may be carry-over from other donors' samples.

This clonotype appeared many times. This chain connects TRBV5-5 to TRBJ2-7; 9 bases fit TRBD1. V dropped 4 bases and J dropped 2; count of bases not matched to a gene: 7. Germline V gives CDR1 SGHKS, CDR2 YYEKEE (reference sequence). The CDR3 loop spans 15 amino acids. CDR3 in DNA: TGTGCCAGCAGCCCCAGGACAGGGGCCACCTACGAGCAGTACTTC. The encoded protein is CASSPRTGATYEQYF.

This clonotype occurred many times. Relative to the germline gene, one junction end is altered; a read error may explain this. The chain carries TRBV7-7 and TRBJ2-1; D ambiguous. Germline V gene lookup returns CDR1 SSHAT and CDR2 FNYEAQ (reference sequence). This CDR3 is built from 14 residues. CDR3 loop: CASSLNGPSGEQFF. The CDR3 DNA reads as TGTGCTAGCAGCTTAAACGGGCCGTCTGGTGAGCAGTTCTTC.

The sample holds many counts of this clonotype. This likely came from a read error, as a far larger clone is one base away. The rearrangement joins TRBV11-2 to TRBJ1-5; D gene ambiguous. Trimming took off 0 bases at V and 5 bases at J, with 5 bases between the two ends. The CDR3 extends over 13 amino acids. Germline loops: CDR1 SGHAT, CDR2 FQNNGV. CDR3 nucleotide sequence: TGTGCCAGCAGCTTAGAAGGGTATCAGCCCCAGCATTTT. Protein product: CASSLEGYQPQHF.

This clonotype was detected many times. This chain uses TRBV11-2 with TRBJ1-6, with D unclear. Germline values: CDR1 SGHAT, CDR2 FQNNGV. The CDR3 runs 12 residues. Trimming stripped 4 bases from V and 9 bases from J, with 7 bases between. The CDR3 sequence: CASSSRGSPLHF. The CDR3 DNA sequence: TGTGCCAGCAGCTCCCGGGGTTCACCCCTCCACTTT.

This clonotype occurred many times. Here the CDR3 DNA reads TGTGCCAGCAGCTTATTTGGGAGTGGAAACATTCAGTACTTC. Protein sequence: CASSLFGSGNIQYF. This chain joins TRBV7-2 and TRBJ2-4; weak D call: TRBD2 (5 bases). The length of the CDR3 is 14 residues. The germline V gene has CDR1 SGHTA and CDR2 FQGNSA. V lost 2 bases, J lost 6 bases, and 11 bases lay in between.

In this sample, this clonotype turned up a few times. The gene calls are TRBV14 and TRBJ1-2; a possible D gene is TRBD1 (6 bases). This CDR3 contains 15 residues. CDR1 and CDR2 (germline): SGHDN, FVKESK. Trimming cost V 1 base and J 4 bases, with 13 bases left between them. The DNA for the CDR3 is TGTGCCAGCAGCCAAGGGACAGTGCGGGGCTATGGCTACACCTTC. Residues: CASSQGTVRGYGYTF.

This clonotype was seen repeatedly, ten times or more. The gene calls are TRBV7-2 and TRBJ2-5; D not certain. The CDR3 runs to 12 residues. Germline V gene data show CDR1 as SGHTA and CDR2 as FQGNSA. Trimming took off 6 bases at V and 5 bases at J, with 10 bases between the two ends. The CDR3 DNA follows: TGTGCCAGCAGTTTATCTAGGGAGACCCAGTACTTC. Translating gives CASSLSRETQYF.

This clonotype was picked up many times. The chain combines TRBV7-2 with TRBJ2-2; D may be TRBD2 (6 bases). CDR1 SGHTA and CDR2 FQGNSA come from the germline V gene. The CDR3 runs 15 residues. The germline V and J ends were trimmed by 2 bases and 6 bases, with 13 bases remaining between them. Written as DNA, the CDR3 is TGTGCCAGCAGCTTACGTGGGACTCCCCCCGGGGAGCTGTTTTTT. It translates to CASSLRGTPPGELFF.

In this sample, this clonotype turned up many times. The chain links TRBV19 to TRBJ1-2; D might be TRBD1 (5 bases). The V end lost 4 bases, the J end lost 7 bases, and 13 bases lay between the germline ends. Germline V lookup: CDR1 LNHDA, CDR2 SQIVND (reference sequence). The CDR3 totals 13 residues. Here the CDR3 reads CASSTGGDGGYTF. CDR3 DNA sequence: TGTGCCAGTAGTACAGGAGGGGACGGTGGCTACACCTTC.

This clonotype was recorded a few times. The chain recombines TRBV9 with TRBJ2-3; D unresolved. Germline CDR1 and CDR2: SGDLS and YYNGEE. V was shortened by 3 bases and J by 4 bases, with 9 bases between the two germline ends. The CDR3 contains 13 residues. The CDR3 nucleotides read TGTGCCAGCAGCGGCGCCCTCCCAGATACGCAGTATTTT. This gives the protein CASSGALPDTQYF. Combining the CDR3 with reference TRBV9 and TRBJ2-3 gives the whole variable domain DSGVTQTPKHLITATGQRVTLRCSPRSGDLSVYWYQQSLDQGLQFLIQYYNGEERAKGNILERFSAQQFPDLHSELNLSSLELGDSALYFCASSGALPDTQYFGPGTRLTVL.

This clonotype was seen repeatedly, ten times or more. This chain links TRBV28 with TRBJ1-1, with D uncertain. Trimming left V 7 bases short and J 12 bases short, with 12 bases between. Germline CDR1 reads MDHEN; CDR2 reads SYDVKM. The CDR3 length is 10 residues. For the CDR3, the DNA is TGTGCCAGCAAGCAAACCAGGTCTTTCTTT. Translating it yields CASKQTRSFF.

This clonotype was seen repeatedly, ten times or more. This chain links TRBV2 with TRBJ2-3; D remains ambiguous. The CDR3 has 15 residues. Trimming took off 7 bases at V and 3 bases at J, with 17 bases between the two ends. CDR1 is SNHLY and CDR2 is FYNNEI in the germline V gene. The CDR3 region is CASTLSQRVTDTQYF. The CDR3 nucleotides are TGTGCCAGCACGCTTAGTCAACGGGTTACAGATACGCAGTATTTT.

The table lists this clonotype with many counts. The V call is TRBV11-2, the J call TRBJ1-2; 7 bases align to TRBD1. Germline assignment: CDR1 SGHAT and CDR2 FQNNGV. The junction had 9 bases not matched to a gene; V was cut back by 5 bases and J by 6 bases. The CDR3 has 14 residues. The CDR3 region is CASSRQGPKDGYTF. In nucleotides, the CDR3 is TGTGCCAGCAGCCGACAGGGCCCTAAGGATGGCTACACCTTC.

This clonotype was seen repeatedly, ten times or more. The chain combines TRBV12-3 or TRBV12-4 with TRBJ2-7; 12 bases fit TRBD2. This CDR3 is 14 amino acids long. V lost 6 bases and J lost 4; bases outside the gene matches: 4. In DNA form, the CDR3 reads TGTGCCAGCAGCCGCGGGACTAGCGGGTACGAGCAGTACTTC. Translation: CASSRGTSGYEQYF.

The chain links TRBV7-2 to TRBJ2-5, with D unclear. This CDR3 is 13 amino acids long. V shed 5 bases and J shed 8 bases, with 15 bases lying between them. Germline V gives CDR1 SGHTA, CDR2 FQGNSA. The chain's CDR3 is CASSLGQEVTQYF. CDR3 in DNA: TGTGCCAGCAGCCTAGGCCAGGAAGTAACCCAGTACTTC.

This clonotype showed up many times. This chain uses TRBV29-1 with TRBJ1-1; weak D call: TRBD1 (6 bases). Germline V CDR1 and CDR2: SQVTM, ANQGSEA. Trimming cost V 4 bases and J 5 bases, with 14 bases left between them. The CDR3 has 13 amino acids. The CDR3 loop reads CSVGGRGKTEAFF. Written as DNA, the CDR3 is TGCAGCGTTGGGGGCAGGGGAAAAACTGAAGCTTTCTTT.